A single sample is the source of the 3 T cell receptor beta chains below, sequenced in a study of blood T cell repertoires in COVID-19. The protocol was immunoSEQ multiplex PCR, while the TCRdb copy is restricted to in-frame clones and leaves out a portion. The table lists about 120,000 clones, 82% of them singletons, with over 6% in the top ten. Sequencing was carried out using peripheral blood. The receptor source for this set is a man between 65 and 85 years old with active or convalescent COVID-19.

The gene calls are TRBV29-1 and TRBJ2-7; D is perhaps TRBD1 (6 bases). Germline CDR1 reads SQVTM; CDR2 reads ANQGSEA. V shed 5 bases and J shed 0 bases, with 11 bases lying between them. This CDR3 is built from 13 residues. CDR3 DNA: TGCAGCGTTATTACAGGGAGCTCCTACGAGCAGTACTTC. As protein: CSVITGSSYEQYF.

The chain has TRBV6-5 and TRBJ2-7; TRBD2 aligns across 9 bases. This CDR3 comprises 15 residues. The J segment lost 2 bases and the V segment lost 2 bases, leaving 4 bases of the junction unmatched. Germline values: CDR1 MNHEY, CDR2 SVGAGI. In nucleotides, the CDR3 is TGTGCCAGCAGTTACGGAGGACTAGCGACCTACGAGCAGTACTTC. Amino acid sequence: CASSYGGLATYEQYF.

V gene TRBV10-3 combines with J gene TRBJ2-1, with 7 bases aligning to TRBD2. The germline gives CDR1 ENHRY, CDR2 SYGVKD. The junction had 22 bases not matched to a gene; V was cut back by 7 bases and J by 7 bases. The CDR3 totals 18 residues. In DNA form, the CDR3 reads TGTGCCATCAAGGCGGTCGGTCGGCGGGGGACCGCTAATAATGAGCAGTTCTTC. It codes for CAIKAVGRRGTANNEQFF.